This TCR beta chain was recorded in a study of beta chain features in type 1 diabetes. This clone occurred a few times. What it recognizes is unknown. CD45RO/CCR7/CD25/CD127/CD95/CD27 staining was used to isolate CD4+ naive, central memory, regulatory and stem cell-like memory cells by sorting. Every bit of the isolated RNA underwent reverse transcription, so sequencing read expressed TCRB transcripts. The repertoire was sequenced with immunoSEQ multiplex PCR; TCRdb's copy has only in-frame clones and lacks some. There are under 950,000 clones in the sample; 15% to 20% occur only once, and 0.023% lies in the top ten. General study results and limits: cDNA sequencing could over-represent cells with high TCR expression.

The sequenced material came from naive CD4+ T cells from blood. This TCR came from a young woman in good health.

CDR3 nucleotides: TGCGCCAGCAGCCTTTATGGGGCGTTTGGCTATGGCTACACCTTC. Translated: CASSLYGAFGYGYTF. The chain carries TRBV10-2 and TRBJ1-2; D might be TRBD1 (5 bases). The CDR3 is made up of 15 amino acids. Germline CDR1 and CDR2: WSHSY and SAAADI. V was trimmed by 6 bases and J by 4 bases, leaving 18 bases between them.